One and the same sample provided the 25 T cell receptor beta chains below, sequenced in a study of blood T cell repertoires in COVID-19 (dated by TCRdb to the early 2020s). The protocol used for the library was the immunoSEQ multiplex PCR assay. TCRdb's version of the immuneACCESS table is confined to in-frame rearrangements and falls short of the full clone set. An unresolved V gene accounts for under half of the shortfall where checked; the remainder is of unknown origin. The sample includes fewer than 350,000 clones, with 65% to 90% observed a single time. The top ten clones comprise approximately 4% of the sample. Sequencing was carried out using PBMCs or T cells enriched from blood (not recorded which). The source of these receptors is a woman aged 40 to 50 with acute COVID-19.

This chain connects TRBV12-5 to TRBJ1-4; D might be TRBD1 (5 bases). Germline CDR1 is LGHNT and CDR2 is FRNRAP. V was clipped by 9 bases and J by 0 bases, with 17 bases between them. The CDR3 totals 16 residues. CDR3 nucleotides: TGTGCTAGCGGCTGGGGGGGGAAGACAACTAATGAAAAACTGTTTTTT. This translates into CASGWGGKTTNEKLFF.

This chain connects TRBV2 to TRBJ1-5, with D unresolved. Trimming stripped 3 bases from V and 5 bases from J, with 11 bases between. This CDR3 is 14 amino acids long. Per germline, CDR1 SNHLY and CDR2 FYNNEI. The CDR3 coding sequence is TGTGCCAGCAGTGATCGAGGAACCTATCAGCCCCAGCATTTT. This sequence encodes CASSDRGTYQPQHF.

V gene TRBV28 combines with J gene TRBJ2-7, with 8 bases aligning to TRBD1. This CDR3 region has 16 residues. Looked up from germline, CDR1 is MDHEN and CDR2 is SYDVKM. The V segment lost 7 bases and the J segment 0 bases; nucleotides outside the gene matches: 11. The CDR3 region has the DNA TGTGCCAGCACAGGGGGCCTAGCCCCTGCCTCCTACGAGCAGTACTTC. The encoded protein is CASTGGLAPASYEQYF.

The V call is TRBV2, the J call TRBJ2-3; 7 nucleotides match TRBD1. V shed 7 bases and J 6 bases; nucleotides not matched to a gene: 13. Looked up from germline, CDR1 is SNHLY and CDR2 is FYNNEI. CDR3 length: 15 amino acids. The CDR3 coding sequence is TGTGCCAGCAATCTGGGACAGATCTCCGGGGATACGCAGTATTTT. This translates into CASNLGQISGDTQYF.

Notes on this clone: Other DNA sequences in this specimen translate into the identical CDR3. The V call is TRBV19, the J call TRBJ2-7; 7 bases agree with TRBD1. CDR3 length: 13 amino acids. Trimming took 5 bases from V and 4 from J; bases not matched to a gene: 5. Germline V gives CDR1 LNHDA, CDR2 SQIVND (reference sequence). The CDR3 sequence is CASSRQGIYEQYF. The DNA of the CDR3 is TGTGCCAGTAGTCGACAGGGCATATACGAGCAGTACTTC.

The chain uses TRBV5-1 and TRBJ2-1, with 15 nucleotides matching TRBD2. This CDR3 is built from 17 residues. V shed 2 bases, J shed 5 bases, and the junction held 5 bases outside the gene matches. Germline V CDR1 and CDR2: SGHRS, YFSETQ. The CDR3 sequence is CASSFWTSGGDHNEQFF. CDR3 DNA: TGCGCCAGCAGCTTCTGGACTAGCGGGGGGGATCACAATGAGCAGTTCTTC.

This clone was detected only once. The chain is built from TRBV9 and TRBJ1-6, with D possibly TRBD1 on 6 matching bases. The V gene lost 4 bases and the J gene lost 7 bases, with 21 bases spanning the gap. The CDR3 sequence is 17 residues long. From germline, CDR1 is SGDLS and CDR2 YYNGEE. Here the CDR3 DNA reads TGTGCCAGCAGCCCCTTCGGGGGGGCCCGGGCAAATTCACCCCTCCACTTT. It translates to CASSPFGGARANSPLHF.

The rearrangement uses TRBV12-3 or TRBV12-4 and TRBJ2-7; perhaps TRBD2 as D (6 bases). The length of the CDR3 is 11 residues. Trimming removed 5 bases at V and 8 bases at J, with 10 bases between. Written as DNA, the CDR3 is TGTGCCAGCAGTCTCGCGGGGCAGCAGTACTTC. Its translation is CASSLAGQQYF.

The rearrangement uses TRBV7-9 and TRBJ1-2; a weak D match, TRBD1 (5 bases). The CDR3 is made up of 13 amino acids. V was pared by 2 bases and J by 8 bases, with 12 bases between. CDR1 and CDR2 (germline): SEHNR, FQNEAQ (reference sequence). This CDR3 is CASSLRAGQGYTF. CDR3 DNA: TGTGCCAGCAGCTTACGGGCAGGGCAAGGCTACACCTTC.

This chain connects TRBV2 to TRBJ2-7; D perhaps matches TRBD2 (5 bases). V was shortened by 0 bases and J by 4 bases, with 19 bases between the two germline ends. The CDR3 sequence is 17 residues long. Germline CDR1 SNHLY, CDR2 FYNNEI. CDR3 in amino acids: CASSEALRALGSYEQYF. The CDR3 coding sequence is TGTGCCAGCAGTGAAGCGCTTCGAGCCCTGGGGAGTTACGAGCAGTACTTC.

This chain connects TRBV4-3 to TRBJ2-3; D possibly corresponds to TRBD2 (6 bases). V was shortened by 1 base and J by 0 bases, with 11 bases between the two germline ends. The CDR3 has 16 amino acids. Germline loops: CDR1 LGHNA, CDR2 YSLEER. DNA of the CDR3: TGCGCCAGCAGCCAAGGGGTCGGAGGGAGCACAGATACGCAGTATTTT. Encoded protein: CASSQGVGGSTDTQYF.

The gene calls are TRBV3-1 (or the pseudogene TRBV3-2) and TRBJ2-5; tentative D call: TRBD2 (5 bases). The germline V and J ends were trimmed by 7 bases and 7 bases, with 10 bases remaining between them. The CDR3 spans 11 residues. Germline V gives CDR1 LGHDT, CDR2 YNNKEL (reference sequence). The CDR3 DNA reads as TGTGCCAGCAAGGACCGGGGGACCCAGTACTTC. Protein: CASKDRGTQYF.

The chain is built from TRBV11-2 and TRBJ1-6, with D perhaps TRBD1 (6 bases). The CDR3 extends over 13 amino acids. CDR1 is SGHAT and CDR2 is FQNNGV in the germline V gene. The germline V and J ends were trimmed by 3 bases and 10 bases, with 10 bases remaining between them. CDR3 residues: CASSFKQGSPLHF. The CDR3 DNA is TGTGCCAGCAGCTTTAAACAGGGATCACCCCTCCACTTT.

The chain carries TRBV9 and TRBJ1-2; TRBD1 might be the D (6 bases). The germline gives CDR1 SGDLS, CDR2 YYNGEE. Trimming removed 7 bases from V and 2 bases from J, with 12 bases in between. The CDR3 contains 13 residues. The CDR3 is CASGAGQNYGYTF. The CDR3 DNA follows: TGTGCCAGCGGAGCCGGACAGAACTATGGCTACACCTTC.

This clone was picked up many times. The CDR3 loop is CASSKGGLYNQPQHF. DNA for the CDR3: TGTGCCAGCAGTAAAGGGGGCTTATACAATCAGCCCCAGCATTTT. The J gene is TRBJ1-5, the V gene TRBV6-2 or TRBV6-3, with TRBD1 matching over 7 bases. Germline CDR1 is MNHEY and CDR2 is SVGEGT. The V segment lost 5 bases and the J segment 3 bases; nucleotides outside the gene matches: 7. The CDR3 extends over 15 amino acids.

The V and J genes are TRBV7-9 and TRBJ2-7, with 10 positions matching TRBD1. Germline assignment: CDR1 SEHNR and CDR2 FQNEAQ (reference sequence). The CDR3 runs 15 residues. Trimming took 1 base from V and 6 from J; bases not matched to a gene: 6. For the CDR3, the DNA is TGTGCCAGCAGCTTAGTCGACAGGGGGCTACCCGAGCAGTACTTC. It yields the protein CASSLVDRGLPEQYF.

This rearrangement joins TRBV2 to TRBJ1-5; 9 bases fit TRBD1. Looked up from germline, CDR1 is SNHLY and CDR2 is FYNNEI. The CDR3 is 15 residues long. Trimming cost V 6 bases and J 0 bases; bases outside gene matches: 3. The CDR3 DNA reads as TGTGCCAGCAGGGGACAGGGTACTAGCAATCAGCCCCAGCATTTT. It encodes CASRGQGTSNQPQHF.

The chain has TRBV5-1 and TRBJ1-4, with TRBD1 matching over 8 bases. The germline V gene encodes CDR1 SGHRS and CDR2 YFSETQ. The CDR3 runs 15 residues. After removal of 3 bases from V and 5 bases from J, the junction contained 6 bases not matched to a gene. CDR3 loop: CASSSGQGANEKLFF. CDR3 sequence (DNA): TGCGCCAGCAGCTCAGGACAGGGCGCGAATGAAAAACTGTTTTTT.

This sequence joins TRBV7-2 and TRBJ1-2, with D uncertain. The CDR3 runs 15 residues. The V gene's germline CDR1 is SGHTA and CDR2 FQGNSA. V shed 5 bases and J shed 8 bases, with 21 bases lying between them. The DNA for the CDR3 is TGTGCCAGCAGCCAAGAAGGGCTATCGGGGTTCGGCTACACCTTC. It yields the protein CASSQEGLSGFGYTF.

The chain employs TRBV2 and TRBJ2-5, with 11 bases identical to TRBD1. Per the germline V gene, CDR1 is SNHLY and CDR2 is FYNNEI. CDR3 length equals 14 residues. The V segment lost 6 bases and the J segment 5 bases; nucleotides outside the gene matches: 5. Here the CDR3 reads CASSQDRGQETQYF. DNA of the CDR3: TGTGCCAGCAGCCAGGACAGGGGGCAGGAGACCCAGTACTTC. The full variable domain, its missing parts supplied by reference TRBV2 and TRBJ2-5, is EPEVTQTPSHQVTQMGQEVILRCVPISNHLYFYWYRQILGQKVEFLVSFYNNEISEKSEIFDDQFSVERPDGSNFTLKIRSTKLEDSAMYFCASSQDRGQETQYFGPGTRLLVL.

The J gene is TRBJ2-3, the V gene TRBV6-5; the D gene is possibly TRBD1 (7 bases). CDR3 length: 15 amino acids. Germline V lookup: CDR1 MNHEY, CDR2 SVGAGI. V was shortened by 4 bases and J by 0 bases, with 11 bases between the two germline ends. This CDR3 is CASSLTGTSTDTQYF. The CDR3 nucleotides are TGTGCCAGCAGTTTGACAGGGACTAGCACAGATACGCAGTATTTT.

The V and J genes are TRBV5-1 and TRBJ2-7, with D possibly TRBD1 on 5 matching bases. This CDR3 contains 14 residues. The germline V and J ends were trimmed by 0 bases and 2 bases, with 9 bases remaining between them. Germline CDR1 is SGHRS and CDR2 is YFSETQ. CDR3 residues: CASSLGTSTYEQYF. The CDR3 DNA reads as TGCGCCAGCAGCTTGGGGACATCCACCTACGAGCAGTACTTC. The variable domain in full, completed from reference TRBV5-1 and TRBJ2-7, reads KAGVTQTPRYLIKTRGQQVTLSCSPISGHRSVSWYQQTPGQGLQFLFEYFSETQRNKGNFPGRFSGRQFSNSRSEMNVSTLELGDSALYLCASSLGTSTYEQYFGPGTRLTVT.

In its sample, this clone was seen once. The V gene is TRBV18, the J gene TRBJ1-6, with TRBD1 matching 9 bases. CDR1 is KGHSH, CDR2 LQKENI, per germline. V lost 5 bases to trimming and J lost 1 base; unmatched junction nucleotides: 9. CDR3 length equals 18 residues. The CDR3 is CASSSRATGGSYNSPLHF. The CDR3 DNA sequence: TGTGCCAGCTCATCACGGGCGACAGGGGGGTCCTATAATTCACCCCTCCACTTT.

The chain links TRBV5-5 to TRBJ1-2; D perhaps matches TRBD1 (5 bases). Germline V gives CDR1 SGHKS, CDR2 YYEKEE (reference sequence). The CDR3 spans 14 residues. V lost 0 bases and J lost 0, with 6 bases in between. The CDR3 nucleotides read TGTGCCAGCAGCTTGGACAGGACTAACTATGGCTACACCTTC. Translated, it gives CASSLDRTNYGYTF.

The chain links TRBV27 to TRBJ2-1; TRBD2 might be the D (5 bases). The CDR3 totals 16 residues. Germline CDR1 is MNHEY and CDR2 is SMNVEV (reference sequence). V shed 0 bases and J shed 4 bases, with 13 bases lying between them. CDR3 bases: TGTGCCAGCAGTTTATCCCGGCCTAGCAGTTACAATGAGCAGTTCTTC. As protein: CASSLSRPSSYNEQFF.